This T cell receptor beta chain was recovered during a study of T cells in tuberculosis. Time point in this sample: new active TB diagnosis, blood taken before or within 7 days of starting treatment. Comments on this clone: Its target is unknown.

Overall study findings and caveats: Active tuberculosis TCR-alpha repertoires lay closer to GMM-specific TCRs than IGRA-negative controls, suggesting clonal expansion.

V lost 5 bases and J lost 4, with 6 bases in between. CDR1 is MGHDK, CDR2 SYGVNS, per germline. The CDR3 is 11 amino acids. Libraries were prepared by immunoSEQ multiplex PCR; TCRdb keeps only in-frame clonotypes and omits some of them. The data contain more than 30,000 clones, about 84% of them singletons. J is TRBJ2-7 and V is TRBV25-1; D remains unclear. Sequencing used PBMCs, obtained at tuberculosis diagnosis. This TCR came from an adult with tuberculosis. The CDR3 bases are TGTGCCAGCAGTTTCGGTTACGAGCAGTACTTC. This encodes CASSFGYEQYF.